The T cell receptor beta chain under discussion was sequenced for a study of blood T cell repertoires in COVID-19. Data came from immunoSEQ multiplex PCR; TCRdb stores just in-frame clones and leaves some out. The table includes some 180,000 clones, 85% detected once. Sequenced material: peripheral blood. This receptor was identified in a woman in her sixties or seventies with acute or convalescent COVID-19.

The CDR3, as DNA: TGTGCCAGCAGCTTACCCCGACTAGCGGGAGGGACCGCGAACACCGGGGAGCTGTTTTTT. Its translation: CASSLPRLAGGTANTGELFF. V gene TRBV7-8 combines with J gene TRBJ2-2, with 14 nucleotides matching TRBD2. Germline V gene sequence: CDR1 SGHVS, CDR2 FQNEAQ. The CDR3 contains 20 residues. Losses at the gene ends were 2 bases for V and 0 bases for J; bases not matched to a gene: 8. Looking up the rest from reference TRBV7-8 and TRBJ2-2 gives the full variable domain: GAGVSQSPRYKVAKRGQDVALRCDPISGHVSLFWYQQALGQGPEFLTYFQNEAQLDKSGLPSDRFFAERPEGSVSTLKIQRTQQEDSAVYLCASSLPRLAGGTANTGELFFGEGSRLTVL.